The T cell receptor (beta chain) described here comes from a study of regulatory T cells in long-lasting Graves disease. Background on the study: Persistence in Graves' disease required over 5 years of antithyroid drugs plus positive TSH receptor antibodies. General study findings and limits: Persistent patients shared more public clonotypes (approximately 2,800) than new patients (about 960).

This clonotype was recorded many times. What it binds is unknown. The authors built TCR beta libraries using iRepertoire HTBI primers and Arm-PCR of CDR3 regions. A single record per CDR3 protein comes from TCRdb applying MiXCR to the multiplex PCR reads. The sample has 450,000 or so distinct CDR3 sequences, around a fifth seen once. Time point denoted: persistent/refractory GD, antithyroid drugs over 5 years with positive TRAb. TCR sequences were obtained from RNA taken from PBMCs. V was clipped by 5 bases and J by 2 bases; unmatched bases: 5. Germline V gene lookup returns CDR1 DFQATT and CDR2 SNEGSKA (reference sequence). The CDR3 is 13 residues long.

The sample in question was peripheral blood mononuclear cells (PBMCs), obtained when the disease was refractory, from a patient treated with antithyroid drugs. This receptor was identified in a female donor with Graves disease. The chain is built from TRBV20-1 and TRBJ2-5; 7 nucleotides match TRBD1. This CDR3 is CSARAGGQETQYF. As DNA, the CDR3 is TGCAGTGCTCGGGCAGGGGGTCAAGAGACCCAGTACTTC.